The 24 T cell receptor beta chains in this list originate from one sample, sequenced in a study of blood T cells in healthy people across ages. A sample-barcoded 5' primer and a J-beta primer mix were used in a second PCR of about 7 to 12 cycles. TCRdb recomputed calls from the 5' RACE reads with MiXCR, one row per CDR3 protein. The data show some 750,000 distinct CDR3 sequences, with about 20% seen just once and around 22% held by the top ten. Source material: blood. These TCRs come from a man between 65 and 85 years old in good health.

The gene calls are TRBV5-1 and TRBJ1-5, with unresolved D. The CDR3 covers 14 residues. The V gene's germline CDR1 is SGHRS and CDR2 YFSETQ. Trimming took 1 base from V and 6 from J, leaving 11 bases between them. CDR3: CASSLTSGSQPQHF. For the CDR3, the DNA is TGCGCCAGCAGCTTGACGTCGGGCAGTCAGCCCCAGCATTTT.

This clonotype showed up just once. This chain connects TRBV4-1 to TRBJ2-3, with 11 bases identical to TRBD2. Germline assignment: CDR1 MGHRA and CDR2 YSYEKL. Trimming removed 4 bases from V and 3 bases from J; junction bases left unmatched: 9. The CDR3 is made up of 17 amino acids. The CDR3 loop reads CASSPIVLAGDTDTQYF. CDR3 sequence (DNA): TGCGCCAGCAGCCCTATTGTACTAGCGGGGGATACAGATACGCAGTATTTT.

This clonotype was detected a few times. The chain couples TRBV20-1 to TRBJ2-3; D is unclear. V shed 5 bases and J shed 1 base, with 13 bases lying between them. CDR1 is DFQATT, CDR2 SNEGSKA, per germline (reference sequence). This CDR3 is 14 amino acids long. The CDR3 loop reads CSAPLWTGTDTQYF. Here the CDR3 DNA reads TGCAGTGCTCCCCTCTGGACGGGCACAGATACGCAGTATTTT.

In its sample, this clonotype was seen many times. The chain uses TRBV13 and TRBJ2-3; no definite D call. Germline values: CDR1 PRHDT, CDR2 FYEKMQ (reference sequence). The V and J ends lost 5 bases and 7 bases respectively, with 10 bases between them. This CDR3 comprises 12 residues. In DNA form, the CDR3 reads TGTGCCAGCAGCCACCAGCGTTATACGCAGTATTTT. It codes for CASSHQRYTQYF.

This clonotype was picked up a small number of times. The chain links TRBV7-2 to TRBJ1-4; D is undetermined. Trimming took 1 base from V and 8 from J, leaving 14 bases between them. The CDR3 spans 15 residues. Germline V gives CDR1 SGHTA, CDR2 FQGNSA. CDR3 nucleotides: TGTGCCAGCAGCTTAGGCTGGCTTAAGGGAGAAAAACTGTTTTTT. It yields the protein CASSLGWLKGEKLFF.

The chain couples TRBV6-5 to TRBJ2-7; D tentatively reads TRBD1 or TRBD2 (6 bases each). Germline V gene sequence: CDR1 MNHEY, CDR2 SVGAGI. This CDR3 contains 14 residues. V dropped 7 bases and J dropped 2 bases, with 15 bases sitting between them. The CDR3 nucleotides read TGTGCCAGCACCAGGAGGGGGTCCGCCTACGAGCAGTACTTC. Translation: CASTRRGSAYEQYF.

This clonotype appeared many times. This sequence joins TRBV5-1 and TRBJ2-5; D remains ambiguous. The CDR3 is made up of 13 amino acids. The V gene lost 4 bases and the J gene lost 4 bases, with 11 bases spanning the gap. Germline CDR1 reads SGHRS; CDR2 reads YFSETQ. The CDR3 sequence is CASSLLVGETQYF. The CDR3 bases are TGCGCCAGCAGCCTACTGGTGGGAGAGACCCAGTACTTC.

This sequence joins TRBV12-5 and TRBJ2-2, with D hard to call. The length of the CDR3 is 12 residues. The germline CDR1 and CDR2 sequences are LGHNT and FRNRAP. Trimming left V 4 bases short and J 6 bases short, with 6 bases between. The CDR3 protein is CASGSFSGELFF. The CDR3 DNA reads TGTGCTAGTGGTTCCTTTTCCGGGGAGCTGTTTTTT. Combining the CDR3 with reference TRBV12-5 and TRBJ2-2 gives the whole variable domain DARVTQTPRHKVTEMGQEVTMRCQPILGHNTVFWYRQTMMQGLELLAYFRNRAPLDDSGMPKDRFSAEMPDATLATLKIQPSEPRDSAVYFCASGSFSGELFFGEGSRLTVL.

This clonotype was observed once. The V call is TRBV19, the J call TRBJ2-4; 9 positions agree with TRBD1. CDR1 is LNHDA and CDR2 is SQIVND in the germline V gene (reference sequence). The length of the CDR3 is 13 residues. J was trimmed by 4 bases and V by 5 bases; bases with no gene match: 0. The CDR3 protein is CASSGTGKNIQYF. The CDR3 DNA sequence: TGTGCCAGTAGTGGGACAGGGAAAAACATTCAGTACTTC.

This clonotype was seen ten or more times. The chain is built from TRBV6-6 and TRBJ2-1; D gene uncertain. Per the germline V gene, CDR1 is MNHNY and CDR2 is SVGAGI (reference sequence). Trimming removed 6 bases from V and 8 bases from J, with 14 bases in between. The CDR3 consists of 13 residues. The CDR3 DNA follows: TGTGCCAGCAGACGCGCGGCAGTAGATGAGCAGTTCTTC. Amino acid sequence: CASRRAAVDEQFF.

The chain links TRBV29-1 to TRBJ1-2, with TRBD1 matching over 12 bases. CDR1 SQVTM and CDR2 ANQGSEA come from the germline V gene. Trimming took 7 bases from V and 12 from J; bases not matched to a gene: 6. The CDR3 loop spans 11 amino acids. CDR3 residues: CSGGQGAEDTF. The CDR3 DNA follows: TGCAGCGGGGGACAGGGGGCGGAAGACACCTTC.

The chain links TRBV12-3 or TRBV12-4 to TRBJ2-3; D gene ambiguous. The ends were cut back, 6 bases at V and 4 bases at J, with 14 bases in the middle. CDR3 length equals 14 residues. Here the CDR3 reads CASSFRWSADTQYF. The CDR3 bases are TGTGCCAGCAGCTTCAGGTGGAGTGCAGATACGCAGTATTTT.

This clonotype has just a few counts. The chain joins TRBV7-2 to TRBJ2-7; no clear D. The J call is uncertain, as TRBJ2-1 better fits the DNA end. CDR1 and CDR2 (germline): SGHTA, FQGNSA. The CDR3 extends over 13 amino acids. CDR3 coding DNA: TGTGCCAGCAGCTTGAGTGCGAGCAATGAGCAGTTCTTC. It is translated as CASSLSASNEQFF.

The rearrangement links TRBV20-1 to TRBJ1-2; 9 positions match TRBD1. V dropped 3 bases and J dropped 6; count of bases not matched to a gene: 5. Germline V gene data show CDR1 as DFQATT and CDR2 as SNEGSKA (reference sequence). This CDR3 is 13 amino acids long. The CDR3 nucleotides are TGCAGTGCTAGTACAGGGGGCGCGGATGGCTACACCTTC. Its translation: CSASTGGADGYTF.

The chain has TRBV27 and TRBJ2-3; TRBD2 might be the D (5 bases). Germline CDR1 reads MNHEY; CDR2 reads SMNVEV (reference sequence). V was shortened by 5 bases and J by 9 bases, with 18 bases between the two germline ends. The CDR3 is 14 residues long. The CDR3 nucleotides are TGTGCCAGCAGTCCCTATTTTGCGTCGGGGACGCAGTATTTT. Translating it yields CASSPYFASGTQYF.

The chain couples TRBV7-2 to TRBJ1-4; 9 nucleotides align to TRBD1. Looked up from germline, CDR1 is SGHTA and CDR2 is FQGNSA. J gave up 7 bases and V 5 bases, and 8 bases lay outside the gene matches. This CDR3 is 15 amino acids long. DNA for the CDR3: TGTGCCAGCAGCCCATTTGGACAGGGGATTGAAAAACTGTTTTTT. Translated: CASSPFGQGIEKLFF.

The chain combines TRBV18 with TRBJ2-5, with D perhaps TRBD1 (6 bases). V was trimmed by 3 bases and J by 1 base, leaving 9 bases between them. This CDR3 spans 14 amino acids. Germline V gene sequence: CDR1 KGHSH, CDR2 LQKENI. CDR3 sequence: CASSPRDTQETQYF. As DNA, the CDR3 is TGTGCCAGCTCACCTAGGGACACCCAAGAGACCCAGTACTTC.

Concerning this clonotype: Mismatch with germline at one junction end may stem from a read error. The chain carries TRBV11-2 and TRBJ1-4; D remains unclear. The CDR3 loop spans 13 amino acids. Germline V lookup: CDR1 SGHAT, CDR2 FQNNGV. In DNA, the CDR3 is TGTGTCAGCAGCTATCGGAAAGGTGAAAAACTGTTTTTT. This sequence encodes CVSSYRKGEKLFF. Drawing the rest from reference TRBV11-2 and TRBJ1-4, the complete variable domain is EAGVAQSPRYKIIEKRQSVAFWCNPISGHATLYWYQQILGQGPKLLIQFQNNGVVDDSQLPKDRFSAERLKGVDSTLKIQPAKLEDSAVYLCVSSYRKGEKLFFGSGTQLSVL.

This chain connects TRBV21-1 to TRBJ1-2; the D call in the table, TRBD1, was not verified against the DNA. TRBV21-1 is labeled a pseudogene. The CDR3 sequence is 16 residues long. The DNA for the CDR3 is TGTGCCAGCAGCCAAAGGGGACAGGGGGCGGGCTATGGCTACACCTTC. Translation gives CASSQRGQGAGYGYTF.

The V gene is TRBV6-1, the J gene TRBJ2-7; 7 bases agree with TRBD2. The end of the DNA fits TRBJ2-5 better, so the J call may be wrong. Germline lookup yields CDR1 MNHNS and CDR2 SASEGT. The CDR3 totals 15 residues. CDR3 protein: CASSEEGLHQETQYF. Here the CDR3 DNA reads TGTGCCAGCAGTGAGGAGGGACTACATCAAGAGACCCAGTACTTC.

This clonotype has a handful of counts. A read error may account for a junction end that differs from germline. In DNA, the CDR3 is TGTGCCAGTAGCCAATCGGCAACCCAACAAGATACGCAGTATTTT. The encoded protein is CASSQSATQQDTQYF. The chain joins TRBV3-1 to TRBJ2-3; D unclear. CDR3 size: 15 residues. Germline V gene lookup returns CDR1 LGHDT and CDR2 YNNKEL (reference sequence).

The CDR3 is CASSTLPGQGRDTQYF. CDR3 coding DNA: TGTGCCAGTAGTACACTACCGGGACAGGGTCGTGATACGCAGTATTTT. The chain carries TRBV19 and TRBJ2-3; 9 nucleotides align to TRBD1. CDR3 size: 16 residues. CDR1 is LNHDA and CDR2 is SQIVND in the germline V gene (reference sequence). The J segment lost 6 bases and the V segment lost 4 bases, leaving 11 bases of the junction unmatched.

The gene calls are TRBV7-2 and TRBJ2-2; D remains unclear. Germline V gene lookup returns CDR1 SGHTA and CDR2 FQGNSA. The CDR3 is made up of 14 amino acids. The V end was cut by 5 bases, the J end by 4 bases, with 11 bases between. CDR3 amino acids: CASSTRVLTGELFF. Written as DNA, the CDR3 is TGTGCCAGCAGCACCCGGGTACTCACCGGGGAGCTGTTTTTT. The full variable domain, in which reference TRBV7-2 and TRBJ2-2 provide the parts outside the CDR3, is GAGVSQSPSNKVTEKGKDVELRCDPISGHTALYWYRQSLGQGLEFLIYFQGNSAPDKSGLPSDRFSAERTGGSVSTLTIQRTQQEDSAVYLCASSTRVLTGELFFGEGSRLTVL.

In its sample, this clonotype was seen a few times. This rearrangement joins TRBV5-1 to TRBJ2-1; 15 bases line up with TRBD2. This CDR3 region has 19 residues. Germline V gene lookup returns CDR1 SGHRS and CDR2 YFSETQ. V was pared by 3 bases and J by 3 bases, with 10 bases of the junction left unmatched. The CDR3 spells CASSSGLAGGPRDYNEQFF. CDR3 sequence (DNA): TGCGCCAGCAGCTCCGGACTAGCGGGAGGGCCGAGGGACTACAATGAGCAGTTCTTC.